This T cell receptor beta chain stems from a study of cytomegalovirus exposure and HLA in healthy donors. Study summary: An early data release held tens of millions of unique TCRs from HLA-typed donors. Study findings and constraints: The study labeled 150 or so TCR beta chains cytomegalovirus-associated.

The donors comprised healthy bone marrow donors. The CDR3 has 12 residues. Germline V gives CDR1 SGHNT, CDR2 YYREEE (reference sequence). Comment on this clone: The antigen is not known. The germline gene is not matched at one end of the junction; a read error may be the cause.

13 Jbeta primers and 60 Vbeta primers were used for the PCR. Repertoires were generated with immunoSEQ multiplex PCR, while TCRdb's copy carries only in-frame clones and drops some. The table shows 210,000 or so clones, with roughly 73% occurring only once. This TCR derives from a boy between 10 and 17 years old in good health and CMV-seronegative. The sample was PBMCs. The chain employs TRBV5-4 and TRBJ2-5; TRBD2 is a possible D gene (5 bases). CDR3 nucleotide sequence: TGTGCCAGCAGCTTGTGGGGAGAGCCCCAGTACTTC. Protein: CASSLWGEPQYF.